This T cell receptor (beta chain) was found in a study of blood T cell repertoires in COVID-19 (dated by TCRdb to 2020 to 2022). At the level of the whole study: The collaborator samples originated in the United States, Italy and Spain and spanned the acute and convalescent phases of COVID-19. The prospective study material was composed of cDNA or gDNA derived from T cells, B-cell-depleted T cells, or PBMCs. Deeply sampled blood TCRbeta repertoires from subjects exposed to, actively infected with, or recovered from COVID-19 were included in the dataset. The repertoires were released in a freely available public database meant as a resource for research on the immune response to SARS-CoV-2. The samples were drawn from two sources: the first 160 participants of the ongoing ImmuneRACE study, and 1,200 or so subjects contributed by 6 global collaborators. A de-identified subject ID, COVID-19 status, age in years and sex were almost always included in the sample metadata. Where available, HLA class I and class II types were taken from metadata supplied by the sample provider and were not determined by assay-based typing.

Each collaborating institution followed its own protocols to collect whole blood in K2EDTA tubes. Collaborator samples were shipped for TCRbeta analysis as frozen whole blood, isolated PBMCs, or DNA extracted from either sample type. TCRbeta CDR3 regions were amplified from genomic DNA using the immunoSEQ Assay, a bias-controlled multiplex PCR. The study's processing was this. The number of nucleated cells in each sample was estimated by amplification of reference gene primers within the assay. Sequence reads were collapsed and filtered to measure the absolute abundance of every unique TCRbeta CDR3 rearrangement. For each sample, productive Simpson clonality was calculated as the square root of Simpson's diversity index over productive rearrangements. TCRdb took this table from immuneACCESS and kept in-frame rearrangements with V and J called. Such tables lack part of the clones; where checked against another copy, unresolved V genes explain under half of the gap, and the rest is unexplained. V, J and clone size are taken as reported in that table, and D and trimming were inferred from the DNA itself. The sample contains roughly 280,000 clones, around nine tenths of them found a single time. The ten largest account for about 8.6% of the sample.

V trim: 4 bases; J trim: 2 bases; unmatched bases: 8. Reading from cysteine to phenylalanine, the CDR3 counts 16 amino acids. The read is trimmed to its CDR3 DNA, 48 bases read in frame from base 1. Based on the germline V gene, the CDR1 and CDR2 sequences are SGHRS and YFSETQ. The sample holds a few counts of this clone. Its binding antigen is unknown. No per-base quality is available; no much larger clone lies one base away. Beyond this particular receptor, the publication reports: How much clinical and demographic metadata was included differed by source and by participant, and the metadata was provided uncurated.

The chain was built from TRBV5-1 and TRBJ2-3; the central 9 bases match TRBD2. The sample taken for sequencing was peripheral blood. The source of this sequence is a man between 35 and 55 years old with active or convalescent COVID-19. CDR3 loop: CASSRRTSEITDTQYF. In nucleotide form, the sequence is TGCGCCAGCAGCCGGCGGACTAGCGAGATCACAGATACGCAGTATTTT.